Each of the 28 T cell receptor beta chains below was sequenced from the same sample in a study of T cells after yellow fever vaccination. TCRdb re-analysed the 5' RACE reads in MiXCR, keeping a single row per CDR3 protein. The sample has some 240,000 distinct CDR3 sequences, 3.6% seen once. The sample was PBMCs, taken 15 days after the yellow fever booster vaccination. These receptors all stem from a man between 18 and 35 years old who received the YFV17D yellow fever vaccine.

In its sample, this clonotype was seen many times. The gene calls are TRBV7-2 and TRBJ1-2; D gene ambiguous. The CDR3 is made up of 13 amino acids. V lost 3 bases to trimming and J lost 0 bases, with 5 bases between them. Germline V gene data show CDR1 as SGHTA and CDR2 as FQGNSA. In DNA, the CDR3 is TGTGCCAGCAGCTTGCCATCTAACTATGGCTACACCTTC. Its protein product is CASSLPSNYGYTF.

This clonotype was observed many times. The CDR3 region is CASSLDGGGRETQYF. CDR3 bases: TGTGCCAGCAGCCTCGACGGCGGGGGGCGGGAGACCCAGTACTTC. The chain links TRBV7-9 to TRBJ2-5, with 8 positions matching TRBD2. This CDR3 is built from 15 residues. CDR1 SEHNR and CDR2 FQNEAQ come from the germline V gene (reference sequence). The V segment lost 5 bases and the J segment 5 bases; nucleotides outside the gene matches: 10.

This clonotype came up many times. The rearrangement uses TRBV20-1 and TRBJ2-3; the D gene is possibly TRBD2 (6 bases). Trimming removed 2 bases at V and 1 base at J, with 10 bases between. There are 14 residues in the CDR3. Germline CDR1 is DFQATT and CDR2 is SNEGSKA (reference sequence). The CDR3 spells CSARMAGRTDTQYF. The CDR3 DNA reads TGCAGTGCTAGAATGGCGGGGCGCACAGATACGCAGTATTTT.

This clonotype was counted at least ten times. The CDR3 region has the DNA TGCGCCAGCAGTGTGGGGGGCCGTAAGACCGGGGAGCTGTTTTTT. Residues: CASSVGGRKTGELFF. This chain uses TRBV10-1 with TRBJ2-2; tentatively, D is TRBD1 or TRBD2 (6 bases each). The germline V gene encodes CDR1 WNHNN and CDR2 SYGVQD (reference sequence). V lost 4 bases and J 5 bases, leaving 14 bases between the germline ends. The CDR3 covers 15 residues.

This clonotype was counted many times. The rearrangement joins TRBV27 to TRBJ2-4, with a tentative D call TRBD1 (5 bases). V was shortened by 3 bases and J by 5 bases, with 11 bases between the two germline ends. This CDR3 region has 14 residues. From germline, CDR1 is MNHEY and CDR2 SMNVEV (reference sequence). In nucleotides, the CDR3 is TGTGCCAGCAGTTTTTTAGGACACGAAAACATTCAGTACTTC. It translates to CASSFLGHENIQYF.

The chain links TRBV19 to TRBJ1-5; D gene unclear. Germline V lookup: CDR1 LNHDA, CDR2 SQIVND (reference sequence). Between the trimmed V and J ends, which lost 5 bases and 5 bases, there was a span of 10 bases. The CDR3 has 13 amino acids. In DNA form, the CDR3 reads TGTGCCAGTAGTCGGGGTGTGGATCAGCCCCAGCATTTT. Amino acid sequence: CASSRGVDQPQHF.

This clonotype was found many times. This chain connects TRBV4-2 to TRBJ2-2; the match to TRBD1 covers 8 bases. The CDR3 has 12 residues. V lost 0 bases, J lost 13 bases, and 1 base stayed unmatched. Germline V CDR1 and CDR2: LGHNA, YNFKEQ. DNA of the CDR3: TGTGCCAGCAGCCAAGATGACAGGGGGCTGTTTTTT. Its translation is CASSQDDRGLFF.

The rearrangement joins TRBV11-2 to TRBJ2-3; TRBD1 matches at 10 bases. J gave up 4 bases and V 6 bases, and 13 bases lay outside the gene matches. Germline V gene lookup returns CDR1 SGHAT and CDR2 FQNNGV. The CDR3 is made up of 17 amino acids. The CDR3 DNA follows: TGTGCCAGCAGTTCGGACAGGGGGTCTTGGGGGTCAGATACGCAGTATTTT. Amino acid sequence: CASSSDRGSWGSDTQYF.

This clonotype was recorded at least ten times. The chain employs TRBV7-3 and TRBJ2-3; unclear D gene. Germline V lookup: CDR1 SGHTA, CDR2 FQGTGA. V was cut by 2 bases and J by 1 base, with 10 bases left in between. The CDR3 is 15 residues long. DNA of the CDR3: TGTGCCAGCAGCTTAGGAGTGGTTGGCACAGATACGCAGTATTTT. Its protein is CASSLGVVGTDTQYF. The full variable domain, completed using reference TRBV7-3 and TRBJ2-3, is GAGVSQTPSNKVTEKGKYVELRCDPISGHTALYWYRQSLGQGPEFLIYFQGTGAADDSGLPNDRFFAVRPEGSVSTLKIQRTERGDSAVYLCASSLGVVGTDTQYFGPGTRLTVL.

This clonotype occurred many times. The genes are TRBV6-6 and TRBJ1-1, with 7 bases identical to TRBD1. The CDR3 is 14 residues long. Germline V gene sequence: CDR1 MNHNY, CDR2 SVGAGI (reference sequence). Germline trimming cut 5 bases from V and 1 base from J; bases unmatched to any gene: 4. For the CDR3, the DNA is TGTGCCAGCAGTGCCCGGACAGGGAACACTGAAGCTTTCTTT. This encodes CASSARTGNTEAFF.

Remarks on this clonotype: One base away lies a much larger clone, so this may be a sequencing read error. This chain connects TRBV6-2 or TRBV6-3 to TRBJ1-1; weak D call: TRBD1 (5 bases). This CDR3 contains 15 residues. Trimming shortened V by 6 bases and J by 4 bases, and 18 bases separated the two germline ends. Germline lookup yields CDR1 MNHEY and CDR2 SVGEGT. CDR3: CASSRNLTGGTEAFF. CDR3 sequence (DNA): TGTGCCAGCAGCCGGAATTTGACTGGGGGCACTGAAGCTTTCTTT.

This clonotype has ten or more counts. The chain recombines TRBV5-4 with TRBJ2-1, with TRBD1 matching 10 bases. With 3 bases clipped from V and 6 bases from J, the junction kept 6 bases outside the gene matches. Per the germline V gene, CDR1 is SGHNT and CDR2 is YYREEE (reference sequence). CDR3 size: 15 residues. CDR3: CASSSPGQGINEQFF. In DNA form, the CDR3 reads TGTGCCAGCAGCTCGCCGGGACAGGGGATCAATGAGCAGTTCTTC.

For the CDR3, the DNA is TGTGCCAGCAGCTTCCATCCGGGACAGGGAGGGGGAGATACGCAGTATTTT. Protein: CASSFHPGQGGGDTQYF. This chain joins TRBV7-6 and TRBJ2-3; 9 nucleotides align to TRBD1. CDR1 SGHVS and CDR2 FNYEAQ come from the germline V gene. The CDR3 runs 17 residues. J was trimmed by 5 bases and V by 3 bases; bases with no gene match: 12.

This clonotype was seen repeatedly, ten times or more. The chain combines TRBV5-1 with TRBJ2-1; 10 bases are a match to TRBD2. The V gene end was trimmed by 2 bases and the J gene end by 4 bases; junction bases not matched to a gene: 6. The germline V gene encodes CDR1 SGHRS and CDR2 YFSETQ. CDR3 length: 16 amino acids. CDR3 bases: TGCGCCAGCAGCTTCCTCTTAGCGGGGGGATACAATGAGCAGTTCTTC. Translating it yields CASSFLLAGGYNEQFF.

At least ten counts were recorded for this clonotype. V usage is TRBV5-1 and J usage is TRBJ1-4; TRBD1 is a possible D gene (6 bases). Trimming cost V 0 bases and J 4 bases, with 13 bases left between them. CDR3 length: 16 residues. Per the germline V gene, CDR1 is SGHRS and CDR2 is YFSETQ. CDR3 nucleotides: TGCGCCAGCAGCTTGGTGCCGACAGGATATAATGAAAAACTGTTTTTT. Translating gives CASSLVPTGYNEKLFF.

This clonotype was seen repeatedly, ten times or more. The rearrangement uses TRBV10-3 and TRBJ2-2; D unresolved. The germline gives CDR1 ENHRY, CDR2 SYGVKD. The V gene lost 7 bases and the J gene lost 0 bases, with 9 bases spanning the gap. The CDR3 is 14 amino acids. The CDR3 coding sequence is TGTGCCATCACAGGCTCCGCGAACACCGGGGAGCTGTTTTTT. This encodes CAITGSANTGELFF.

This clonotype was seen at least ten times. This chain joins TRBV7-9 and TRBJ1-5; 8 bases line up with TRBD1. CDR1 is SEHNR and CDR2 is FQNEAQ in the germline V gene (reference sequence). The V gene end was trimmed by 5 bases and the J gene end by 7 bases; junction bases not matched to a gene: 4. The CDR3 is 13 amino acids. The CDR3 nucleotides are TGTGCCAGCAGCGGACAGGGAGGCCAGCCCCAGCATTTT. It encodes CASSGQGGQPQHF.

This clonotype was recorded at least ten times. The chain recombines TRBV19 with TRBJ2-2; D is unresolved. Trimming cost V 8 bases and J 1 base, with 8 bases left between them. Germline CDR1 LNHDA, CDR2 SQIVND (reference sequence). CDR3 size: 13 residues. In DNA, the CDR3 is TGTGCCAGTTTCACCCAGAACACCGGGGAGCTGTTTTTT. Protein product: CASFTQNTGELFF.

This clonotype was seen at least ten times. This chain uses TRBV12-3 or TRBV12-4 with TRBJ1-4, with a possible D match to TRBD1 (5 bases). The ends were cut back, 6 bases at V and 11 bases at J, with 19 bases in the middle. CDR3 length: 14 residues. The CDR3 coding sequence is TGTGCCAGCAGCTTATCTGGCGTGAGGGGTAAACTGTTTTTT. The encoded protein is CASSLSGVRGKLFF.

This clonotype was picked up many times. This chain uses TRBV7-6 with TRBJ2-3; perhaps D is TRBD1 or TRBD2 (5 bases each). Germline V gene data show CDR1 as SGHVS and CDR2 as FNYEAQ. Trimming pared 1 base from V and 0 bases from J, leaving 11 bases between. CDR3 length: 16 residues. The CDR3 loop reads CASSLVGGPSTDTQYF. CDR3 nucleotide sequence: TGTGCCAGCAGCTTAGTTGGGGGACCGAGCACAGATACGCAGTATTTT.

This clonotype was counted at least ten times. The V and J genes are TRBV20-1 and TRBJ2-2; 8 bases agree with TRBD2. V dropped 5 bases and J dropped 7; count of bases not matched to a gene: 9. The CDR3 loop spans 14 amino acids. Germline CDR1 DFQATT, CDR2 SNEGSKA (reference sequence). In DNA form, the CDR3 reads TGCAGTGCTGGTCGGGGGGGCGCATTCGGGGAGCTGTTTTTT. This encodes CSAGRGGAFGELFF.

The chain employs TRBV19 and TRBJ1-5; D perhaps matches TRBD1 (5 bases). CDR1 LNHDA and CDR2 SQIVND come from the germline V gene (reference sequence). The V and J ends lost 4 bases and 1 base respectively, with 14 bases between them. The CDR3 extends over 16 amino acids. The CDR3 DNA follows: TGTGCCAGTAGTAGCCGCCGGGACGGAAGCAATCAGCCCCAGCATTTT. It is translated as CASSSRRDGSNQPQHF.

This clonotype was seen at least ten times. V is TRBV7-9 and J is TRBJ1-1; possibly TRBD1 for D (6 bases). CDR3 length: 15 residues. V was shortened by 1 base and J by 6 bases, with 15 bases between the two germline ends. Germline V gene sequence: CDR1 SEHNR, CDR2 FQNEAQ (reference sequence). The CDR3 region has the DNA TGTGCCAGCAGCTTAGAGGGTTCAGGGGAGTCTGAAGCTTTCTTT. It is translated as CASSLEGSGESEAFF.

This clonotype was picked up many times. This chain connects TRBV28 to TRBJ2-3; the match to TRBD2 covers 8 bases. CDR1 is MDHEN and CDR2 is SYDVKM in the germline V gene. Trimming took 4 bases from V and 3 from J; bases not matched to a gene: 12. The CDR3 is made up of 17 amino acids. The CDR3 DNA reads as TGTGCCAGCAGTTCTCACCCCACAAGACTAGCGACAGATACGCAGTATTTT. It translates to CASSSHPTRLATDTQYF.

This clonotype has more than one count but fewer than ten. The chain carries TRBV7-2 and TRBJ2-6; D may match TRBD1 or TRBD2 (6 bases each). Per the germline V gene, CDR1 is SGHTA and CDR2 is FQGNSA. CDR3 length equals 17 residues. V was cut by 5 bases and J by 0 bases, with 14 bases left in between. The CDR3 bases are TGTGCCAGCAGCCCCGTCGGGGGCAACTCTGGGGCCAACGTCCTGACTTTC. It yields the protein CASSPVGGNSGANVLTF.

This clonotype was counted many times. The chain joins TRBV5-1 to TRBJ2-2; D gene ambiguous. CDR1 and CDR2 (germline): SGHRS, YFSETQ. The CDR3 runs to 16 residues. Trimming pared 0 bases from V and 0 bases from J, leaving 9 bases between. The CDR3 reads CASSLVYAANTGELFF. CDR3 coding DNA: TGCGCCAGCAGCTTGGTTTACGCCGCGAACACCGGGGAGCTGTTTTTT.

This clonotype was seen repeatedly, ten times or more. The gene calls are TRBV3-1 and TRBJ1-6; unclear D gene. Germline CDR1 LGHDT, CDR2 YNNKEL (reference sequence). This CDR3 has 14 amino acids. Trimming took 3 bases from V and 7 from J, leaving 10 bases between them. CDR3 bases: TGTGCCAGCAGCCAGAGGGAGTCAAATTCACCCCTCCACTTT. It codes for CASSQRESNSPLHF. Based on the CDR3 plus reference TRBV3-1 and TRBJ1-6, the full variable domain is DTAVSQTPKYLVTQMGNDKSIKCEQNLGHDTMYWYKQDSKKFLKIMFSYNNKELIINETVPNRFSPKSPDKAHLNLHINSLELGDSAVYFCASSQRESNSPLHFGNGTRLTVT.

The chain carries TRBV5-6 and TRBJ2-6, with D possibly matching TRBD2 (5 bases). V was shortened by 2 bases and J by 0 bases, with 9 bases between the two germline ends. The CDR3 spans 16 residues. Germline-derived CDR1 and CDR2 are SGHDT and YYEEEE. For the CDR3, the DNA is TGTGCCAGCAGCTTAGGACTTTTCTCTGGGGCCAACGTCCTGACTTTC. It encodes CASSLGLFSGANVLTF.